Here is one T cell receptor (beta chain) with its context. The antigen remains undetermined. This sample was included in a study of OX40 agonist ivuxolimab in advanced cancers. Assay: immunoSEQ multiplex PCR; the TCRdb copy retains only in-frame clones and omits some. Seen here are under 85,000 clones, 70% to 90% observed once, and the top ten hold 0.4% to 0.6%. Study-wide results and limits: Expanded clones tended on average to be more numerous among CD8+ T cells than CD4+.

The sample was CD4+ or CD8+ T cells sorted from blood, taken in a trial of the OX40 agonist ivuxolimab. The TCR sequence derives from an adult with an advanced solid tumor such as melanoma, head and neck, liver or kidney cancer.

CDR3 amino acids: CASIGGQANTDTQYF. The CDR3 coding sequence is TGTGCCAGCATTGGGGGACAGGCCAACACAGATACGCAGTATTTT. The genes are TRBV6-6 and TRBJ2-3; 8 nucleotides line up with TRBD1. CDR1 is MNHNY, CDR2 SVGAGI, per germline (reference sequence). The CDR3 consists of 15 residues. The V and J ends lost 7 bases and 2 bases, in that order; junction bases with no gene match: 8.